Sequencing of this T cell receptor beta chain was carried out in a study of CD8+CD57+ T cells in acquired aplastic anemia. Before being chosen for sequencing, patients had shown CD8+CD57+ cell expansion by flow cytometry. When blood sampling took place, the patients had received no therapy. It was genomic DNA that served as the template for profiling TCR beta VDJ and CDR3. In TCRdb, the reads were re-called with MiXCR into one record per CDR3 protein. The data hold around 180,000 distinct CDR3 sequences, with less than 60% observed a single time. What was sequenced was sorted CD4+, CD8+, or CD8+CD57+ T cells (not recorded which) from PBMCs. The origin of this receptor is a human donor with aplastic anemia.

The CDR3 DNA is TGTGCCATCAGTGGGGGACAAGGCGATCAGCCCCAGCATTTT. This sequence encodes CAISGGQGDQPQHF. The chain employs TRBV10-3 and TRBJ1-5; the D gene is possibly TRBD1 (6 bases). Trimming pared 4 bases from V and 5 bases from J, leaving 12 bases between. The CDR3 is made up of 14 amino acids. CDR1 is ENHRY and CDR2 is SYGVKD in the germline V gene.